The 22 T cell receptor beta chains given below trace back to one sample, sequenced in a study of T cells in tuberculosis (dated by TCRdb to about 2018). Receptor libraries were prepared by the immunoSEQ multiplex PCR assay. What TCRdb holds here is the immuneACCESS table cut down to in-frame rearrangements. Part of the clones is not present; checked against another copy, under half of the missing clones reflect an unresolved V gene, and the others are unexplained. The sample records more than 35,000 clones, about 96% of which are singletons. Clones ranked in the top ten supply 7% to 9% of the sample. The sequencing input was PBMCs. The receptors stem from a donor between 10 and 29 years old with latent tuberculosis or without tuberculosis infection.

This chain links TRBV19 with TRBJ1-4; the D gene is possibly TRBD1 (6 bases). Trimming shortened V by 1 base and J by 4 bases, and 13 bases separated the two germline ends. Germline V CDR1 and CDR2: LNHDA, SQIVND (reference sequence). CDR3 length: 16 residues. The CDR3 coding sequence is TGTGCCAGTAGTATAGGAGGACAGATATATAATGAAAAACTGTTTTTT. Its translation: CASSIGGQIYNEKLFF. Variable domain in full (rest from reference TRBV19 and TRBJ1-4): DGGITQSPKYLFRKEGQNVTLSCEQNLNHDAMYWYRQDPGQGLRLIYYSQIVNDFQKGDIAEGYSVSREKKESFPLTVTSAQKNPTAFYLCASSIGGQIYNEKLFFGSGTQLSVL.

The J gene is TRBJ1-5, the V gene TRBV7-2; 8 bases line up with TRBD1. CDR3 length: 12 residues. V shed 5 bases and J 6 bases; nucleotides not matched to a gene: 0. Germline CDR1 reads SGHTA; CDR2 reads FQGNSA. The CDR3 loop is CASSQGAQPQHF. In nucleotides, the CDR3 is TGTGCCAGCAGCCAGGGGGCTCAGCCCCAGCATTTT. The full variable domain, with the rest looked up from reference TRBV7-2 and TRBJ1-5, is GAGVSQSPSNKVTEKGKDVELRCDPISGHTALYWYRQSLGQGLEFLIYFQGNSAPDKSGLPSDRFSAERTGGSVSTLTIQRTQQEDSAVYLCASSQGAQPQHFGDGTRLSIL.

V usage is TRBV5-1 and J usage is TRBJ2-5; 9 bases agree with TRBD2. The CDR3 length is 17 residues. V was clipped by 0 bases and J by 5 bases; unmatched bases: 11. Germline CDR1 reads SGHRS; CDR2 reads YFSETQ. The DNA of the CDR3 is TGCGCCAGCAGCTTGGAGGGCGCGGGAGGGCCTGTGGAGACCCAGTACTTC. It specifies CASSLEGAGGPVETQYF.

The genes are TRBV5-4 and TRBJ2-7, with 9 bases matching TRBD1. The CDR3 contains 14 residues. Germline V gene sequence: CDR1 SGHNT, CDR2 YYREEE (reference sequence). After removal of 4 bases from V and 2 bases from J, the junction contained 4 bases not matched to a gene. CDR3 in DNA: TGTGCCAGCAGCCTGGGGACAGGGCCCTACGAGCAGTACTTC. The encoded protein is CASSLGTGPYEQYF.

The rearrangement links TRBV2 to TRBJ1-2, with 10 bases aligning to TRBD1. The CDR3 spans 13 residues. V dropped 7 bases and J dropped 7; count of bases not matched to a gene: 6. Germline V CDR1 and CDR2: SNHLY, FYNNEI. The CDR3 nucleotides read TGTGCCAGCAACGCAGGGACAGGGGCTGGCTACACCTTC. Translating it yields CASNAGTGAGYTF.

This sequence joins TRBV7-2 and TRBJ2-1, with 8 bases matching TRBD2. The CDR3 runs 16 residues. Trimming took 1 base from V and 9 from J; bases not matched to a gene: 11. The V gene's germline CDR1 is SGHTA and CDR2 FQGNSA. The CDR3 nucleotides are TGTGCCAGCAGCTTAGACCCAGCGGGGGCCCCGGGTGAGCAGTTCTTC. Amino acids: CASSLDPAGAPGEQFF.

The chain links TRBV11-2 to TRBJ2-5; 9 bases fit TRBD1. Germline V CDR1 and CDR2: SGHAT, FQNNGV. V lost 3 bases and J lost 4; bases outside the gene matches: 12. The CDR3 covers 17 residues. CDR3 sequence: CASSLGKGQGGTETQYF. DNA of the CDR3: TGTGCCAGCAGCTTGGGCAAGGGACAGGGTGGTACAGAGACCCAGTACTTC. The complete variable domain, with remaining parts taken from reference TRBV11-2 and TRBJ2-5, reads EAGVAQSPRYKIIEKRQSVAFWCNPISGHATLYWYQQILGQGPKLLIQFQNNGVVDDSQLPKDRFSAERLKGVDSTLKIQPAKLEDSAVYLCASSLGKGQGGTETQYFGPGTRLLVL.

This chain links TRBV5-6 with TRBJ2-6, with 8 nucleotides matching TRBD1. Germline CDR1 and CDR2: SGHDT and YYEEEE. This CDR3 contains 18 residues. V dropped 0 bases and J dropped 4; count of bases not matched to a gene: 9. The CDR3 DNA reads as TGTGCCAGCAGCTTGGTTCCAGGGGGCGGCTGGGGGGCCAACGTCCTGACTTTC. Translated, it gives CASSLVPGGGWGANVLTF.

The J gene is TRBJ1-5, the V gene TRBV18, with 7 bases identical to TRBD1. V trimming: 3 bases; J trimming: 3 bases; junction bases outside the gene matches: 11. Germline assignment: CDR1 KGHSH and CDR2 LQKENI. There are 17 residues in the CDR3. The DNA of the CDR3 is TGTGCCAGCTCACCGGCGCCCGGACAGGCCACCAATCAGCCCCAGCATTTT. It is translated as CASSPAPGQATNQPQHF.

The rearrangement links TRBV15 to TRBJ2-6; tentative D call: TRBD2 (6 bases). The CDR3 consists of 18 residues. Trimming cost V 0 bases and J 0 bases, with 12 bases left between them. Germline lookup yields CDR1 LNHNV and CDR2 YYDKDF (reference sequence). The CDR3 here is CATSREGAGISGANVLTF. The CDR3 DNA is TGTGCCACCAGCAGAGAGGGCGCGGGGATCTCTGGGGCCAACGTCCTGACTTTC.

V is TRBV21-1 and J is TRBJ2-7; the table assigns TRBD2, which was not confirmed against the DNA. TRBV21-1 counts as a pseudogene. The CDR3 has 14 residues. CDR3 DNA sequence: TGTGCCAGCAGCACGAGGTCTAGCGGTGCCGAGCAGTACTTC. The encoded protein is CASSTRSSGAEQYF.

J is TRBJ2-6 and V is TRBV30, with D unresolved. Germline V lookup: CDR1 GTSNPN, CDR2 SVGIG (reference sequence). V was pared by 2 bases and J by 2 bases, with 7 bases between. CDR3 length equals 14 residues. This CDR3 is CAWSISAGANVLTF. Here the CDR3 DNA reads TGTGCCTGGAGTATCTCAGCTGGGGCCAACGTCCTGACTTTC.

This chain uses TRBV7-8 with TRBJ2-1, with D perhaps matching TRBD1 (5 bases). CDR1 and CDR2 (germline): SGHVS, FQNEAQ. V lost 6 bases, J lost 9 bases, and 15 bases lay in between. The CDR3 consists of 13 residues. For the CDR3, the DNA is TGTGCCAGCAGTATAGACAGATCGGTTGAGCAGTTCTTC. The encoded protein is CASSIDRSVEQFF.

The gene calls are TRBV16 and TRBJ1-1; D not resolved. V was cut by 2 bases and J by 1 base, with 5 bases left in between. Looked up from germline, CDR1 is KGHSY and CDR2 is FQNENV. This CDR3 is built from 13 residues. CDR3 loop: CASSQNKNTEAFF. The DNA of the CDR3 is TGTGCCAGCAGCCAAAATAAGAACACTGAAGCTTTCTTT.

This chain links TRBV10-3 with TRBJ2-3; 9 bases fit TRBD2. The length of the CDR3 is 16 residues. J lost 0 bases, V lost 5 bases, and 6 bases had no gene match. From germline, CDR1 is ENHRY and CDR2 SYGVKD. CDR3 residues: CAISRLAELSTDTQYF. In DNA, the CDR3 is TGTGCCATCAGTAGACTAGCGGAACTTAGCACAGATACGCAGTATTTT.

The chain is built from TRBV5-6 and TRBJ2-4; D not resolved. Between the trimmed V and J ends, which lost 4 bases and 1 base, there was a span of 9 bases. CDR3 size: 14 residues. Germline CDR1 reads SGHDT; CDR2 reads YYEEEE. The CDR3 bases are TGTGCCAGCAGCACGCTAGTGGCCAAAAACATTCAGTACTTC. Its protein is CASSTLVAKNIQYF.

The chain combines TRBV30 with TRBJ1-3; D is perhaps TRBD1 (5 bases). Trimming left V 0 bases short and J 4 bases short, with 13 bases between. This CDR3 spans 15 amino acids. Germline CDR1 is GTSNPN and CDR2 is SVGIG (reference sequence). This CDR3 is CAWSVRRVEGNTIYF. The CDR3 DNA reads TGTGCCTGGAGTGTACGCAGGGTGGAAGGAAACACCATATATTTT.

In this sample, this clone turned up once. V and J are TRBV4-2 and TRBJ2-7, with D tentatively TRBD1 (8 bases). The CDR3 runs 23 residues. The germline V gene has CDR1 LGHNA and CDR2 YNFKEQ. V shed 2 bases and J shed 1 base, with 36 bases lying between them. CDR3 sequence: CASSQWARGQFDRDGTISYEQYF. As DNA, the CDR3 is TGTGCCAGCAGCCAATGGGCCAGGGGGCAATTCGACAGGGACGGGACTATTTCCTACGAGCAGTACTTC.

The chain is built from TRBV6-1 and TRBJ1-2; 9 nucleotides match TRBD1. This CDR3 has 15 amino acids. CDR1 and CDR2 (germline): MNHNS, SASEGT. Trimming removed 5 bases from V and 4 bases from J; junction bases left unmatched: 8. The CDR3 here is CASSPPQGQGYGYTF. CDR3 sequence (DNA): TGTGCCAGCAGTCCCCCCCAGGGACAGGGCTATGGCTACACCTTC.

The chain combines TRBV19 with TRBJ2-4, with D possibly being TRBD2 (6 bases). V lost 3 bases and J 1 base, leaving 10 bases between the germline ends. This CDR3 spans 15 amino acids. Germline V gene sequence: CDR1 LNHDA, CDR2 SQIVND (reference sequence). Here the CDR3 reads CASSMEGPAKNIQYF. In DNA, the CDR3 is TGTGCCAGTAGTATGGAGGGACCCGCCAAAAACATTCAGTACTTC. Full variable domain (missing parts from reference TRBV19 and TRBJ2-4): DGGITQSPKYLFRKEGQNVTLSCEQNLNHDAMYWYRQDPGQGLRLIYYSQIVNDFQKGDIAEGYSVSREKKESFPLTVTSAQKNPTAFYLCASSMEGPAKNIQYFGAGTRLSVL.

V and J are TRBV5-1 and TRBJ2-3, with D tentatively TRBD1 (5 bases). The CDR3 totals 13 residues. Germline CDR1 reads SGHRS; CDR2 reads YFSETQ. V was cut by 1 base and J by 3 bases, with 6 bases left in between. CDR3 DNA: TGCGCCAGCAGCTTGCAGGGAACAGATACGCAGTATTTT. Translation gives CASSLQGTDTQYF.

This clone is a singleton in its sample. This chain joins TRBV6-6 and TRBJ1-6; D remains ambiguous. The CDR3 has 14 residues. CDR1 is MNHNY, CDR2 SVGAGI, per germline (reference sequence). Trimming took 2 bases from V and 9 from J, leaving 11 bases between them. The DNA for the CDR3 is TGTGCCAGCAGTTACGAGACCCAGGCTTCACCCCTCCACTTT. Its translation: CASSYETQASPLHF.